The 15 T cell receptor beta chains reported below all come from one sample, sequenced in a study of control samples from healthy donors and cancer patients. Libraries were prepared by immunoSEQ multiplex PCR; TCRdb keeps only in-frame clonotypes and omits some of them. The table lists 350,000 to 450,000 clones, 90% of them singletons, with around 6.4% in the top ten. The specimen sequenced was PBMCs. All receptors derive from a man aged 40-49 years with head and neck cancer.

This clone was detected once. The gene calls are TRBV10-2 and TRBJ2-1, with D possibly being TRBD2 (5 bases). Germline V gene lookup returns CDR1 WSHSY and CDR2 SAAADI. The CDR3 loop spans 13 amino acids. The V end was cut by 10 bases, the J end by 1 base, with 11 bases between. CDR3 nucleotides: TGCGCCATCGCGGAGGAATCCTACAATGAGCAGTTCTTC. This encodes CAIAEESYNEQFF.

This sequence joins TRBV27 and TRBJ1-5, with D hard to call. The CDR3 consists of 13 residues. CDR1 MNHEY and CDR2 SMNVEV come from the germline V gene (reference sequence). Trimming cost V 2 bases and J 6 bases, with 8 bases left between them. CDR3 protein: CASSLTAGQPQHF. Here the CDR3 DNA reads TGTGCCAGCAGTTTAACGGCGGGTCAGCCCCAGCATTTT.

The V and J genes are TRBV9 and TRBJ1-5; D gene ambiguous. The CDR3 is made up of 16 amino acids. Trimming removed 0 bases from V and 3 bases from J, with 13 bases in between. Germline V gives CDR1 SGDLS, CDR2 YYNGEE. CDR3 bases: TGTGCCAGCAGCGTAGCAGGAGACGCGAACAATCAGCCCCAGCATTTT. It translates to CASSVAGDANNQPQHF.

This chain uses TRBV19 with TRBJ1-2, with D possibly matching TRBD1 (5 bases). V was clipped by 7 bases and J by 4 bases, with 25 bases between them. The CDR3 totals 17 residues. CDR1 and CDR2 from the germline V gene are LNHDA and SQIVND (reference sequence). CDR3 in amino acids: CASTPRGATEMSYGYTF. The CDR3 DNA follows: TGTGCCAGTACCCCGCGTGGGGCCACAGAAATGAGCTATGGCTACACCTTC.

The chain is built from TRBV3-1 (or the pseudogene TRBV3-2) and TRBJ2-2, with D perhaps TRBD2 (7 bases). The CDR3 is 15 amino acids. The V end lost 4 bases, the J end lost 6 bases, and 15 bases lay between the germline ends. The germline CDR1 and CDR2 sequences are LGHDT and YNNKEL (reference sequence). The CDR3 DNA reads as TGTGCCAGCAGCCCCTTTGCGGGGGCCTCCGGGGAGCTGTTTTTT. Protein sequence: CASSPFAGASGELFF.

The rearrangement joins TRBV5-4 to TRBJ2-1; 11 positions agree with TRBD1. The CDR3 runs 15 residues. Germline loops: CDR1 SGHNT, CDR2 YYREEE (reference sequence). The trim removed 3 bases at V and 6 bases at J, leaving 5 bases unmatched. The DNA of the CDR3 is TGTGCCAGCAGCTGGAGGGACAGGGGGTTCAATGAGCAGTTCTTC. Its protein product is CASSWRDRGFNEQFF.

Comments on this clone: No conserved phenylalanine or tryptophan is present at the end of the CDR3, so a read error is the likely explanation. The chain links TRBV18 to TRBJ1-1; no firm D call. Germline assignment: CDR1 KGHSH and CDR2 LQKENI. The V and J ends lost 2 bases and 4 bases respectively, with 14 bases between them. This CDR3 is built from 15 residues. DNA for the CDR3: TGTGCCAGCTCACCAGGATGGGGTGTACCCACTGAAGCTTTCCTT. It is translated as CASSPGWGVPTEAFL.

In its sample, this clone was seen once. The chain combines TRBV18 with TRBJ2-2; D perhaps matches TRBD1 (5 bases). This CDR3 contains 14 residues. CDR1 and CDR2 (germline): KGHSH, LQKENI. Trimming removed 4 bases from V and 1 base from J, with 7 bases in between. The chain's CDR3 is CASSLGQNTGELFF. As DNA, the CDR3 is TGTGCCAGCTCACTAGGACAGAACACCGGGGAGCTGTTTTTT.

The V gene is TRBV5-1, the J gene TRBJ2-5; no clear D. The CDR3 loop spans 15 amino acids. Germline assignment: CDR1 SGHRS and CDR2 YFSETQ. V was trimmed by 0 bases and J by 3 bases, leaving 12 bases between them. The CDR3 region is CASSLARLREETQYF. DNA for the CDR3: TGCGCCAGCAGCTTGGCCAGGCTTCGCGAAGAGACCCAGTACTTC. Full variable domain (missing parts from reference TRBV5-1 and TRBJ2-5): KAGVTQTPRYLIKTRGQQVTLSCSPISGHRSVSWYQQTPGQGLQFLFEYFSETQRNKGNFPGRFSGRQFSNSRSEMNVSTLELGDSALYLCASSLARLREETQYFGPGTRLLVL.

Worth noting for this clone: At one end the junction does not follow the germline gene, possibly because of a read error. V and J are TRBV7-6 and TRBJ2-1, with D tentatively TRBD1 (5 bases). This CDR3 region has 14 residues. From germline, CDR1 is SGHVS and CDR2 FNYEAQ. This CDR3 reads CASSLNRQKNVQFF. CDR3 nucleotides: TGTGCCAGCAGCCTCAACAGGCAGAAGAATGTGCAGTTCTTC.

The chain carries TRBV7-6 and TRBJ2-7; D not certain. The CDR3 is 17 residues long. V lost 2 bases and J lost 4, with 21 bases in between. Germline CDR1 is SGHVS and CDR2 is FNYEAQ. CDR3 region: CASSLISSEAGVYEQYF. The CDR3 nucleotides are TGTGCCAGCAGCTTAATATCGTCCGAGGCAGGAGTATACGAGCAGTACTTC.

This chain connects TRBV7-2 to TRBJ2-7; D might be TRBD2 (7 bases). This CDR3 has 16 residues. Germline V gene lookup returns CDR1 SGHTA and CDR2 FQGNSA. V was clipped by 4 bases and J by 1 base, with 17 bases between them. The CDR3 sequence is CASSSRGGGFSYEQYF. CDR3 DNA sequence: TGTGCCAGCAGCTCACGTGGGGGGGGCTTTTCCTACGAGCAGTACTTC.

This chain joins TRBV19 and TRBJ1-4, with D maybe TRBD1 (6 bases). V dropped 7 bases and J dropped 7 bases, with 16 bases sitting between them. Germline V gives CDR1 LNHDA, CDR2 SQIVND (reference sequence). CDR3 length: 14 residues. CDR3 DNA: TGTGCCAGTACCCAAGGACAGTGGATTGAAAAACTGTTTTTT. Translation: CASTQGQWIEKLFF.

The rearrangement links TRBV14 to TRBJ2-1; 7 nucleotides agree with TRBD2. The CDR3 runs to 12 residues. Germline CDR1 reads SGHDN; CDR2 reads FVKESK. J was trimmed by 7 bases and V by 4 bases; bases with no gene match: 1. The CDR3 nucleotides read TGTGCCAGCAGCCCCGGGGGGAATGAGCAGTTCTTC. Its translation: CASSPGGNEQFF.

This sequence joins TRBV6-4 and TRBJ2-7, with 8 bases identical to TRBD1. CDR1 is MRHNA and CDR2 is SNTAGT in the germline V gene. Trimming removed 7 bases from V and 3 bases from J; junction bases left unmatched: 5. CDR3 length equals 13 residues. The CDR3 DNA follows: TGTGCCAGCAACCCCGGGACAGGCTACGAGCAGTACTTC. It yields the protein CASNPGTGYEQYF.